The T cell receptor beta chain under discussion was sequenced for a study of control samples from healthy donors and cancer patients. Assay used: immunoSEQ multiplex PCR; TCRdb lists only in-frame clones, some missing. The profile shows 100,000 to 150,000 clones, 85% to 95% of them singletons. The length of the CDR3 is 13 residues. The germline CDR1 and CDR2 sequences are MNHNY and SVGAGI (reference sequence). The V segment lost 7 bases and the J segment 8 bases; nucleotides outside the gene matches: 10. The rearrangement uses TRBV6-6 and TRBJ1-2; 7 bases are shared with TRBD1. Sequencing input: PBMCs. The TCR was taken from an older man with head and neck cancer. CDR3 sequence reads: CASTSGTASGYTF. The CDR3 DNA is TGTGCCAGCACTTCGGGGACAGCCTCCGGCTACACCTTC.